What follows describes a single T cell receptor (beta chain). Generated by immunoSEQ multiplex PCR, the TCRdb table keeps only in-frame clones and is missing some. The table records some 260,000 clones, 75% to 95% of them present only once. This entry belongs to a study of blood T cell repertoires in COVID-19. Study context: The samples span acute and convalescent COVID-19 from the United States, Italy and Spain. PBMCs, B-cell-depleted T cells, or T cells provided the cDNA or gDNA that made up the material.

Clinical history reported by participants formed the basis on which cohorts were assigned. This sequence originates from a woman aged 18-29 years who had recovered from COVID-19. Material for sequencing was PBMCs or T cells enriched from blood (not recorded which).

In DNA form, the CDR3 reads TGTGCCAGCAGTTATGGGACTAGCGGGACGAGAGATACGCAGTATTTT. It translates to CASSYGTSGTRDTQYF. V gene TRBV5-4 combines with J gene TRBJ2-3, with TRBD2 identical over 13 bases. There are 16 residues in the CDR3. CDR1 and CDR2 from the germline V gene are SGHNT and YYREEE (reference sequence). After removal of 5 bases from V and 5 bases from J, the junction contained 8 bases not matched to a gene.